The text below deals with one TCR beta chain. This entry is derived from a study of response to subunit inactivated influenza vaccine. TCRdb passed the RT-PCR reads through MiXCR, listing each CDR3 protein once. The profile shows around 710,000 distinct CDR3 sequences, 14% of them singletons. The ends lost 4 bases at V and 0 bases at J; junction bases unmatched: 6. CDR3 size: 15 residues. Germline V gene sequence: CDR1 SGHKS, CDR2 YYEKEE (reference sequence). This TCR derives from a man aged 45-65 years who received an inactivated influenza vaccine. J is TRBJ2-7 and V is TRBV5-5; TRBD1 agrees at 8 bases. This specimen consisted of PBMCs from blood, obtained 14 days before vaccination. CDR3 bases: TGTGCCAGCAGCCCGATCGGGACAGGCTCCTACGAGCAGTACTTC. Translation: CASSPIGTGSYEQYF.